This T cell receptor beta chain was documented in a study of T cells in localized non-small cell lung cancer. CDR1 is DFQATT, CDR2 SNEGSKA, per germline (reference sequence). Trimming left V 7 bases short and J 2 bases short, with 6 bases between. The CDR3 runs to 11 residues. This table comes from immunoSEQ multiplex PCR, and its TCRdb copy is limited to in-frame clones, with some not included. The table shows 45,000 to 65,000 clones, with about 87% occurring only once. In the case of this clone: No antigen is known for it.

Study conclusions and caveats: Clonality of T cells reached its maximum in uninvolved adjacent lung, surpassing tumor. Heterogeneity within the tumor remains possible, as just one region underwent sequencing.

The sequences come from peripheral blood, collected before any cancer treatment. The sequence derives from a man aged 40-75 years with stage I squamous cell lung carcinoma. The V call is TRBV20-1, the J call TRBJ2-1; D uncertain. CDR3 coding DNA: TGCAGTGAGGCTACCTACAATGAGCAGTTCTTC. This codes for CSEATYNEQFF.